This TCR beta chain was identified during a study of blood T cell repertoires in COVID-19. Per the germline V gene, CDR1 is LNHDA and CDR2 is SQIVND (reference sequence). This CDR3 is built from 14 residues. The ends were cut back, 7 bases at V and 7 bases at J, with 17 bases in the middle. Clones were sequenced by immunoSEQ multiplex PCR, and TCRdb holds only the in-frame ones, with some missing. The sample records around 250,000 clones, over 80% being singletons. This chain joins TRBV19 and TRBJ1-5, with D perhaps matching TRBD1 (5 bases). The source is a human donor in a cohort exposed to, infected with or recovered from COVID-19 (not recorded which). The donor label of this sample is uncertain. Material for sequencing was PBMCs or T cells enriched from blood (not recorded which). The CDR3 spells CASTTTGRNQPQHF. The CDR3 bases are TGTGCCAGTACCACTACAGGACGGAACCAGCCCCAGCATTTT.